This TCR beta chain was documented in a study of beta chain features in type 1 diabetes. This clone was seen only a few times. It was via CD45RO/CCR7/CD25/CD127/CD95/CD27 that CD4+ naive, central memory, regulatory and stem cell-like memory cells were sorted. Purity exceeding 98% was reached by all sorted populations. CDR1 and CDR2 from the germline V gene are KGHSH and LQKENI. The CDR3 has 17 residues. Losses at the gene ends were 1 base for V and 5 bases for J; bases not matched to a gene: 7. Sequencing targeted expressed TCRB transcripts, as all isolated RNA had been reverse transcribed. Method: immunoSEQ multiplex PCR; TCRdb's copy keeps in-frame clones and lacks some. The table records hundreds of thousands of clones, over 8.5% of them present only once.

V is TRBV18 and J is TRBJ2-1, with 11 bases matching TRBD2. Sequencing input: naive CD4+ T cells from blood. The receptor was isolated from a woman under 30 in good health. CDR3 region: CASSPRQTSGSHNEQFF. The CDR3 DNA reads TGTGCCAGCTCACCACGGCAAACTAGCGGGAGCCACAATGAGCAGTTCTTC.